This T cell receptor (beta chain) was obtained from a study of beta chain features in type 1 diabetes. Broader study findings: Naive, central memory and Treg TCRB repertoires seemed to resemble each other more closely in patients than they did in healthy donors. In every one of the four CD4+ subsets, TCRB CDR3s were moderately but significantly shorter in Type 1 diabetes patients.

This clone has more than one count but fewer than ten. Its antigen is currently unknown. The isolated RNA, all of it, was reverse transcribed, so expressed TCRB transcripts were what got sequenced. Profiled with immunoSEQ multiplex PCR; TCRdb holds only in-frame clones, not every one. Of more than 300,000 clones in the sample, approximately 15% are singletons; the top ten hold about 0.019%. The TCR was taken from a woman aged 18-30 years in good health. Material for sequencing was naive CD4+ T cells from blood.

The CDR3 DNA sequence: TGTGCCAGCAGCCAGGGGACCCAGTACTTC. Protein sequence: CASSQGTQYF. This chain links TRBV7-2 with TRBJ2-5; tentative D call: TRBD1 (5 bases). Trimming took off 5 bases at V and 7 bases at J, with 5 bases between the two ends. The CDR3 has 10 amino acids. Germline CDR1 and CDR2: SGHTA and FQGNSA.